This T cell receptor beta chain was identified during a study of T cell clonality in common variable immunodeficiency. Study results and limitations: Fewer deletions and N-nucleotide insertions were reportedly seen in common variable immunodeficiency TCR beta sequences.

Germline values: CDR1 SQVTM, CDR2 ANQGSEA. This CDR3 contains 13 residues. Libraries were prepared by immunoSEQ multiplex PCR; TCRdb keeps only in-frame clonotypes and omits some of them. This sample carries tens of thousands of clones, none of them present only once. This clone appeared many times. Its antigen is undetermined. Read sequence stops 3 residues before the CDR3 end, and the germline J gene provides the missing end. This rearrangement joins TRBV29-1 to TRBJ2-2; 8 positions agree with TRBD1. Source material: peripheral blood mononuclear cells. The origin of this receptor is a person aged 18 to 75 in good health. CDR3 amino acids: CSVDGQGGEKLFF. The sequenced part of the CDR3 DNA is TGCAGCGTTGATGGACAGGGAGGAGAAAAG.